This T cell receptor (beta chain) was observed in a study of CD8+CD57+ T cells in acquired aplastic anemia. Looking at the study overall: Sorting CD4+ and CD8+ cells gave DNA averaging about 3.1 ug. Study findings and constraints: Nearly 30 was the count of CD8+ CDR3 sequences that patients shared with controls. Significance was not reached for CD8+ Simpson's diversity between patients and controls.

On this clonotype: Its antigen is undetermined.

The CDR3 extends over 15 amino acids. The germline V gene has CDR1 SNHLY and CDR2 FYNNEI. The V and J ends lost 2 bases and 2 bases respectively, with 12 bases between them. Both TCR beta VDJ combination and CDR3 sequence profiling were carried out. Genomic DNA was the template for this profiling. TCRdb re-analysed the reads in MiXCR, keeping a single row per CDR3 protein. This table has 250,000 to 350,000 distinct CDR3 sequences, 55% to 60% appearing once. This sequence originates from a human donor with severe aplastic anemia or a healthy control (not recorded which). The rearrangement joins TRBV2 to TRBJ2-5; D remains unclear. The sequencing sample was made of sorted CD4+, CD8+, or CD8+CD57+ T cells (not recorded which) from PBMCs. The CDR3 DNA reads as TGTGCCAGCAGTGAATTTGGGTTGGGACAAGAGACCCAGTACTTC. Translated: CASSEFGLGQETQYF. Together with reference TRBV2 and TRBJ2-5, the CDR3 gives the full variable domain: EPEVTQTPSHQVTQMGQEVILRCVPISNHLYFYWYRQILGQKVEFLVSFYNNEISEKSEIFDDQFSVERPDGSNFTLKIRSTKLEDSAMYFCASSEFGLGQETQYFGPGTRLLVL.